The sequence of this T cell receptor beta chain was determined in a study of cytomegalovirus exposure and HLA in healthy donors. General study points: CMV serostatus was the sole immune exposure data available. Per a prior analysis, the majority of TCR beta V segments were productive roughly 87% or roughly 30% of the time. The study carried out a later analysis of TCR beta sequences. It associated around 17,000 of them with specific HLA alleles at a false discovery rate of 0.05.

The PCR employed 60 Vbeta primers together with 13 Jbeta primers. Assay used: immunoSEQ multiplex PCR; TCRdb lists only in-frame clones, some missing. Of around 38,000 clones in the sample, roughly 67% were seen once. Of note for this clone: Its target is unknown.

Deletions cut 6 bases from V and 1 base from J, with 16 bases between. The length of the CDR3 is 16 residues. Germline loops: CDR1 SNHLY, CDR2 FYNNEI. The chain is built from TRBV2 and TRBJ1-5, with TRBD1 as a possible D gene (6 bases). The source of this sequence is a man over 45 in good health and CMV-seropositive. The material sequenced was PBMCs. In nucleotides, the CDR3 is TGTGCCAGCAGGGGGTCGCAGGGGCGGAGCAATCAGCCCCAGCATTTT. This codes for CASRGSQGRSNQPQHF.